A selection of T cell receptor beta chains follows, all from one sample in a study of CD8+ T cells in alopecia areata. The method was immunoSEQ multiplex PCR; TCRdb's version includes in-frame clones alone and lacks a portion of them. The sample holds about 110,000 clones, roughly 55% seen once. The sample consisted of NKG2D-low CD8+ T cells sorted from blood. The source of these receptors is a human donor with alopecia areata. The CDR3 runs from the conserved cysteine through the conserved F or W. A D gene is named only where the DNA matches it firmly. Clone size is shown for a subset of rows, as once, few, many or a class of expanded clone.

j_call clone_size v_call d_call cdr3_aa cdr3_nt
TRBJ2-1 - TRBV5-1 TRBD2 CASSVTSGRAKDEQFF TGCGCCAGCAGCGTTACTAGCGGGAGGGCCAAGGATGAGCAGTTCTTC
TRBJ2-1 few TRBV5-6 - CASSLGGNEQFF TGTGCCAGCAGCTTGGGGGGCAATGAGCAGTTCTTC
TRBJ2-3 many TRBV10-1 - CASSELVGGLSTDTQYF TGCGCCAGCAGTGAATTGGTTGGGGGGCTAAGTACAGATACGCAGTATTTT
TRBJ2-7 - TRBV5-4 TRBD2 CASSLEAGDYEQYF TGTGCCAGCAGCTTGGAAGCGGGAGATTACGAGCAGTACTTC
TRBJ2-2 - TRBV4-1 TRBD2 CASSHYSGRPANTGELFF TGCGCCAGCAGCCACTATAGCGGGAGGCCCGCGAACACCGGGGAGCTGTTTTTT
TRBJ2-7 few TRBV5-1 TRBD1 CASSAGTGISYEQYF TGCGCCAGCAGCGCCGGGACAGGGATCTCCTACGAGCAGTACTTC
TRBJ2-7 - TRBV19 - CASSASSYEQYF TGTGCCAGTAGTGCTAGCTCCTACGAGCAGTACTTC
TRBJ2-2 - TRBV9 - CASSVEAKYSGTGELFF TGTGCCAGCAGCGTAGAGGCTAAGTATTCGGGCACCGGGGAGCTGTTTTTT
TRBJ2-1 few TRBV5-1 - CASSLWGTRGGTIPTSYNEQFF TGCGCCAGCAGCCTATGGGGGACCCGTGGGGGGACCATCCCCACCTCCTACAATGAGCAGTTCTTC
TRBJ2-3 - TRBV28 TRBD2 CASSLTSGRIDTQYF TGTGCCAGCAGTTTAACTAGCGGGAGAATAGATACGCAGTATTTT
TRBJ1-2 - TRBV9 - CASSAAQGGYGYTF TGTGCCAGCAGCGCTGCACAGGGTGGCTATGGCTACACCTTC
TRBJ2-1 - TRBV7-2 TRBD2 CASSLFSGRAGDEQFF TGTGCCAGCAGCTTATTTAGCGGGAGAGCGGGGGATGAGCAGTTCTTC
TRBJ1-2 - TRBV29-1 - CSVEEGHGGYTF TGCAGCGTTGAAGAGGGACATGGTGGCTACACCTTC